A selection of T cell receptor beta chains follows, all from one sample in a study of siplizumab effects on memory and regulatory T cells. Only in-frame clones appear in the TCRdb table, and some are missing; sequencing was by immunoSEQ multiplex PCR. The data show tens of thousands of clones, under 95% seen once. The sample taken for sequencing was CD8+ T cells sorted from blood. Receptors originate from a human donor in good health. Both conserved end residues are part of each CDR3. Fields, in order: clone size, D gene, J gene, V gene, CDR3 DNA, CDR3 protein. A D gene is named only where the DNA matches it firmly. Clone size appears in some rows only: once, few, many, or a class for an expanded clone.

size: -; D: -; J: TRBJ2-1; V: TRBV20-1; DNA: TGCAGTGCTAGAGAGTATAATGAGCAGTTCTTC; CDR3: CSAREYNEQFF
size: -; D: -; J: TRBJ2-7; V: TRBV5-1; DNA: TGCGCCAGCAGCCCCAACTTTCTTGAGCAGTACTTC; CDR3: CASSPNFLEQYF
size: -; D: -; J: TRBJ1-2; V: TRBV27; DNA: TGTGCCAGCAGTTCCCGGGCCCTTTGGTATGGCTACACCTTC; CDR3: CASSSRALWYGYTF
size: once; D: -; J: TRBJ2-3; V: TRBV19; DNA: TGTGCCAGTAGTATAGGGGGAACAAGCACAGATACGCAGTATTTT; CDR3: CASSIGGTSTDTQYF
size: -; D: -; J: TRBJ1-2; V: TRBV5-5; DNA: TGTGCCAGCAGCAGTACAGGGCCCTCTAACTATGGCTACACCTTC; CDR3: CASSSTGPSNYGYTF
size: -; D: -; J: TRBJ2-5; V: TRBV27; DNA: TGTGCCAGCAGTTTAGCAGGGGGTGGGGGGGAGACCCAGTACTTC; CDR3: CASSLAGGGGETQYF
size: -; D: -; J: TRBJ2-1; V: TRBV6-7; DNA: TGTGCCAGCAGTTACTCGAGATCGGCAACGGACAGCTCCTACAATGAGCAGTTCTTC; CDR3: CASSYSRSATDSSYNEQFF
size: -; D: -; J: TRBJ2-7; V: TRBV19; DNA: TGTGCCAGTAGCCACGGCTCCTACGAGCAGTACTTC; CDR3: CASSHGSYEQYF
size: -; D: -; J: TRBJ2-3; V: TRBV13; DNA: TGTGCCAGCAGCTTAGAGGGCAGGGAGATGGATACGCAGTATTTT; CDR3: CASSLEGREMDTQYF
size: -; D: -; J: TRBJ2-3; V: TRBV6-5; DNA: TGTGCCAGCAGTACGGGGACTTCAGATACGCAGTATTTT; CDR3: CASSTGTSDTQYF
size: -; D: -; J: TRBJ2-2; V: TRBV11-2; DNA: TGTGCCAGCAGCTCGGAGGGGTCCGGGGAGCTGTTTTTT; CDR3: CASSSEGSGELFF
size: -; D: -; J: TRBJ2-5; V: TRBV11-2; DNA: TGTGCCAGCAGCTTAGAACCCCGGACAGAAGAGACCCAGTACTTC; CDR3: CASSLEPRTEETQYF
size: -; D: -; J: TRBJ1-1; V: TRBV4-1; DNA: TGCGCCAGCAGCCACGGCGGGGGACAAATGAACACTGAAGCTTTCTTT; CDR3: CASSHGGGQMNTEAFF
size: -; D: TRBD1; J: TRBJ1-2; V: TRBV14; DNA: TGTGCCAGCAGCCTACGGGAGACAGGGGAGTTTGGCTACACCTTC; CDR3: CASSLRETGEFGYTF
size: -; D: -; J: TRBJ2-1; V: TRBV2; DNA: TGTGCCAGCAACACGGGACCGGGCCACAATGAGCAGTTCTTC; CDR3: CASNTGPGHNEQFF
size: -; D: -; J: TRBJ2-7; V: TRBV27; DNA: TGTGCCAGCAGTTATGGGGACGGCTCCTACGAGCAGTACTTC; CDR3: CASSYGDGSYEQYF
size: -; D: -; J: TRBJ1-2; V: TRBV6-1; DNA: TGTGCCAGCAGTGAATCGGAAACGTACACCGGGAACAACTATGGCTACACCTTC; CDR3: CASSESETYTGNNYGYTF
size: -; D: TRBD2; J: TRBJ2-5; V: TRBV27; DNA: TGTGCCAGCAGTCCGGGGACTAGCGGGAGAATAGAGCAGTACTTC; CDR3: CASSPGTSGRIEQYF
size: -; D: -; J: TRBJ2-2; V: TRBV5-1; DNA: TGCGCCAGCAGCTCCGGACAGACCACCGGGGAGCTGTTTTTT; CDR3: CASSSGQTTGELFF
size: -; D: -; J: TRBJ2-7; V: TRBV20-1; DNA: TGCAGTGCTAGGAGGGGAGAGCAGTACTTC; CDR3: CSARRGEQYF
size: -; D: -; J: TRBJ2-3; V: TRBV7-9; DNA: TGTGCCAGCACCCGAAGGGGAGGAGATACGCAGTATTTT; CDR3: CASTRRGGDTQYF
size: -; D: -; J: TRBJ2-3; V: TRBV15; DNA: TGTGCCACCAGCACAAGCCCCGTAACAGATACGCAGTATTTT; CDR3: CATSTSPVTDTQYF
size: -; D: TRBD1; J: TRBJ1-1; V: TRBV9; DNA: TGTGCCAGCAGCGTATCAGGGGGGGCCACTGAAGCTTTCTTT; CDR3: CASSVSGGATEAFF
size: -; D: TRBD1; J: TRBJ2-7; V: TRBV19; DNA: TGTGCCAGTAGTCCAAGGGGGTCGACAGGGGGCGGTTACGAGCAGTACTTC; CDR3: CASSPRGSTGGGYEQYF
size: -; D: -; J: TRBJ1-2; V: TRBV7-3; DNA: TGTGCCAGCAGCTTAATAGCCAACTATGGCTACACCTTC; CDR3: CASSLIANYGYTF
size: -; D: -; J: TRBJ1-1; V: TRBV25-1; DNA: TGTGCCAGCAGTGAAGTGGTGGGAGAGGCAGGGACTGAAGCTTTCTTT; CDR3: CASSEVVGEAGTEAFF
size: -; D: -; J: TRBJ2-3; V: TRBV6-5; DNA: TGTGCCAGCAGCCCCGTGGGGGATACGCAGTATTTT; CDR3: CASSPVGDTQYF
size: -; D: -; J: TRBJ1-3; V: TRBV21-1; DNA: TGTGCCAGCGCGGGGTGGTCTGGAAACACCATATATTTT; CDR3: CASAGWSGNTIYF
size: -; D: -; J: TRBJ2-6; V: TRBV27; DNA: TGTGCCAGCACCCTGACCCCCGGGCTATCTGGGGCCAACGTCCTGACTTTC; CDR3: CASTLTPGLSGANVLTF
size: -; D: -; J: TRBJ1-1; V: TRBV9; DNA: TGTGCCAGCAGCGTAGATGGGCAGTTCACTGAAGCTTTCTTT; CDR3: CASSVDGQFTEAFF
size: once; D: -; J: TRBJ1-2; V: TRBV1; DNA: TGCACCAGCAGACCAACCCGGGACTGTCACTTCTTTGTCTGGGTTTACACCTTC; CDR3: CTSRPTRDCHFFVWVYTF
size: -; D: -; J: TRBJ1-2; V: TRBV7-9; DNA: TGTGCCAGCAGCTTCCGGGACGGCGAGAGGTACTATGGCTACACCTTC; CDR3: CASSFRDGERYYGYTF
size: -; D: TRBD2; J: TRBJ2-7; V: TRBV7-8; DNA: TGTGCCAGCAGCTTAGGACGGGACTACGAGAACGAGCAGTACTTC; CDR3: CASSLGRDYENEQYF
size: -; D: -; J: TRBJ2-1; V: TRBV9; DNA: TGTGCCAGCAGCGTATCTGGGAAAGTACATGAGCAGTTCTTC; CDR3: CASSVSGKVHEQFF
size: -; D: TRBD1; J: TRBJ2-1; V: TRBV5-6; DNA: TGTGCCAGCAAAGGGACAGGGGGCTACAATGAGCAGTTCTTC; CDR3: CASKGTGGYNEQFF
size: -; D: -; J: TRBJ2-3; V: TRBV6-1; DNA: TGTGCCAGCAGTGAACCAGGGGCGAGCCGAGGTACGCAGTATTTT; CDR3: CASSEPGASRGTQYF
size: -; D: -; J: TRBJ2-1; V: TRBV7-3; DNA: TGTGCCAGCAGCTTCTATTTTAGTAGATCAGAGGATGAGCAGTTCTTC; CDR3: CASSFYFSRSEDEQFF
size: -; D: -; J: TRBJ1-2; V: TRBV6-5; DNA: TGTGCCAGCAGTTACTCTGGGGGTTCGGGGGGCTACACCTTC; CDR3: CASSYSGGSGGYTF